The sequence of this TCR beta chain was determined in a study of preoperative IRX-2 immunotherapy in early breast cancer. Treatment indicated: preoperative locoregional IRX-2 cytokine immunotherapy. Samples came from a phase Ib trial of preoperative locoregional IRX-2 cytokine immunotherapy. Profiling relied on immunoSEQ multiplex PCR, and the TCRdb table lists in-frame clones only, not all of them. Among 30,000 to 45,000 clones listed, roughly 80% were seen once. CDR3 size: 16 residues. Trimming pared 6 bases from V and 1 base from J, leaving 18 bases between. Germline values: CDR1 MNHGY, CDR2 SAAAGT.

The source of this sequence is a human donor with breast cancer. The chain uses TRBV6-8 and TRBJ1-2; the D gene is possibly TRBD1 (6 bases). The sequenced sample was lymph node tissue, obtained after IRX-2 immunotherapy. The CDR3 sequence is CASRYPTGSLNYGYTF. Written as DNA, the CDR3 is TGTGCCAGCAGATACCCGACAGGATCTCTTAACTATGGCTACACCTTC.